Each of the 28 T cell receptor beta chains below was sequenced from the same sample in a study of OX40 agonist ivuxolimab in advanced cancers. The data were produced by immunoSEQ multiplex PCR, yet TCRdb's version contains in-frame clones alone and is incomplete. This table has approximately 41,000 clones, 80% to 90% appearing once. Sequencing used CD4+ or CD8+ T cells sorted from blood, obtained in a trial of the OX40 agonist ivuxolimab. Source of these receptors: an adult with an advanced solid tumor such as melanoma, head and neck, liver or kidney cancer.

The chain employs TRBV15 and TRBJ1-4, with D unresolved. This CDR3 region has 16 residues. Germline V gene sequence: CDR1 LNHNV, CDR2 YYDKDF (reference sequence). V lost 0 bases and J 8 bases, leaving 16 bases between the germline ends. CDR3 region: CATSRDLRAVEEKLFF. The DNA for the CDR3 is TGTGCCACCAGCAGAGATCTCCGGGCTGTTGAAGAAAAACTGTTTTTT.

The chain uses TRBV19 and TRBJ2-5, with a possible D match to TRBD1 (5 bases). The J call is in doubt because the DNA end fits TRBJ2-7 better. The length of the CDR3 is 14 residues. Germline CDR1 reads LNHDA; CDR2 reads SQIVND (reference sequence). The CDR3 coding sequence is TGTGCCAGTAGTACCCAACAGGACATGGGCGAGCAGTACTTC. Translating gives CASSTQQDMGEQYF.

The chain employs TRBV11-2 and TRBJ2-1; 13 bases map to TRBD2. CDR1 and CDR2 (germline): SGHAT, FQNNGV. With V trimmed by 3 bases and J by 0 bases, 8 bases remained unmatched. The CDR3 is 19 amino acids. CDR3 nucleotide sequence: TGTGCCAGCAGCTTTGGGACTAGCGGGGTTCCAAGCTCCTACAATGAGCAGTTCTTC. This gives the protein CASSFGTSGVPSSYNEQFF.

The V and J genes are TRBV7-9 and TRBJ1-1; D ambiguous. This CDR3 is 12 amino acids long. In germline, CDR1 is SEHNR, CDR2 FQNEAQ (reference sequence). V lost 10 bases and J 2 bases, leaving 11 bases between the germline ends. The CDR3 region has the DNA TGTGCCAACGCTCTCCTTAACACTGAAGCTTTCTTT. Translation gives CANALLNTEAFF.

This clone was seen once. The V and J genes are TRBV4-3 and TRBJ2-7, with 11 nucleotides matching TRBD2. The CDR3 has 17 amino acids. V was clipped by 4 bases and J by 1 base; unmatched bases: 9. From germline, CDR1 is LGHNA and CDR2 YSLEER. The CDR3 sequence: CASSRGRGLAASYEQYF. As DNA, the CDR3 is TGCGCCAGCAGCCGTGGACGGGGACTAGCGGCATCCTACGAGCAGTACTTC.

This chain uses TRBV29-1 with TRBJ2-7; TRBD1 matches 7 bases. Trimming took 6 bases from V and 4 from J; bases not matched to a gene: 15. The CDR3 has 15 amino acids. The germline gives CDR1 SQVTM, CDR2 ANQGSEA. CDR3 nucleotide sequence: TGCAGCGTCGAAAACCAAAGGACAGGTTTGTACGAGCAGTACTTC. This translates into CSVENQRTGLYEQYF.

Here the CDR3 reads CASSSQAGADEQYF. CDR3 DNA: TGTGCCAGCAGCTCGCAGGCGGGGGCTGATGAGCAGTACTTC. The chain employs TRBV7-7 and TRBJ2-7; tentatively, D is TRBD2 (7 bases). The CDR3 is made up of 14 amino acids. Germline V gene lookup returns CDR1 SSHAT and CDR2 FNYEAQ (reference sequence). The V end lost 4 bases, the J end lost 7 bases, and 17 bases lay between the germline ends. Based on the CDR3 plus reference TRBV7-7 and TRBJ2-7, the full variable domain is GAGVSQSPRYKVTKRGQDVTLRCDPISSHATLYWYQQALGQGPEFLTYFNYEAQPDKSGLPSDRFSAERPEGSISTLTIQRTEQRDSAMYRCASSSQAGADEQYFGPGTRLTVT.

V gene TRBV30 combines with J gene TRBJ2-7; unclear D gene. This CDR3 is built from 11 residues. With 2 bases removed from V and 2 bases from J, the gap between germline ends came to 4 bases. Germline assignment: CDR1 GTSNPN and CDR2 SVGIG (reference sequence). In DNA form, the CDR3 reads TGTGCCTGGAGTAAGACCTACGAGCAGTACTTC. Its translation: CAWSKTYEQYF.

This clone was found once. The chain combines TRBV10-1 with TRBJ1-4; D remains unclear. The CDR3 has 15 amino acids. Germline V CDR1 and CDR2: WNHNN, SYGVQD (reference sequence). V was pared by 8 bases and J by 8 bases, with 21 bases between. The CDR3 protein is CASERMPVIGEKLFF. CDR3 nucleotides: TGCGCCAGCGAAAGGATGCCGGTAATTGGGGAAAAACTGTTTTTT.

This chain uses TRBV4-1 with TRBJ2-5; maybe TRBD1 (5 bases). This CDR3 contains 17 residues. Germline V gene lookup returns CDR1 MGHRA and CDR2 YSYEKL. Between the trimmed V and J ends, which lost 1 base and 3 bases, there was a span of 18 bases. The chain's CDR3 is CASSQAAGSPAEETQYF. The CDR3 DNA reads TGCGCCAGCAGCCAAGCCGCAGGGTCCCCAGCAGAAGAGACCCAGTACTTC.

The chain has TRBV5-1 and TRBJ2-2, with D possibly TRBD2 on 7 matching bases. V lost 0 bases, J lost 3 bases, and 12 bases lay in between. Germline V lookup: CDR1 SGHRS, CDR2 YFSETQ. There are 16 residues in the CDR3. CDR3 bases: TGCGCCAGCAGCTTGGCCGGGGGGCTGGACACCGGGGAGCTGTTTTTT. This codes for CASSLAGGLDTGELFF.

V and J are TRBV7-9 and TRBJ2-7; D might be TRBD1 (5 bases). Germline V gives CDR1 SEHNR, CDR2 FQNEAQ (reference sequence). V shed 4 bases and J shed 4 bases, with 14 bases lying between them. The CDR3 runs to 14 residues. CDR3: CASSSRQGRYEQYF. CDR3 sequence (DNA): TGTGCCAGCAGCTCTCGGCAGGGTAGGTACGAGCAGTACTTC.

The rearrangement uses TRBV7-9 and TRBJ2-2; 7 bases are shared with TRBD2. Germline V lookup: CDR1 SEHNR, CDR2 FQNEAQ (reference sequence). The CDR3 has 16 amino acids. V dropped 7 bases and J dropped 4; count of bases not matched to a gene: 12. CDR3 bases: TGTGCCAGCACCACACGAGTAGCGGGTGTCACCGGGGAGCTGTTTTTT. Translating it yields CASTTRVAGVTGELFF.

This chain joins TRBV6-6 and TRBJ2-7, with TRBD1 matching 9 bases. Germline CDR1 and CDR2: MNHNY and SVGAGI (reference sequence). This CDR3 is 14 amino acids long. The ends lost 5 bases at V and 6 bases at J; junction bases unmatched: 8. CDR3 sequence (DNA): TGTGCCAGCAGTGGCCGGGACAGGGTCACCGAGCAGTACTTC. Its protein product is CASSGRDRVTEQYF.

This clone has only one observation. The chain couples TRBV19 to TRBJ1-5; weak D call: TRBD1 (6 bases). The V end was cut by 5 bases, the J end by 4 bases, with 15 bases between. CDR1 is LNHDA and CDR2 is SQIVND in the germline V gene (reference sequence). The CDR3 is made up of 15 amino acids. CDR3 protein: CASSDWTALNQPQHF. The CDR3 DNA is TGTGCCAGTAGTGACTGGACAGCTTTAAATCAGCCCCAGCATTTT.

CDR3 DNA: TGTGCCAGCAGTCCAAGCGGGGAGTCCTACAATGAGCAGTTCTTC. Amino acid sequence: CASSPSGESYNEQFF. The V and J genes are TRBV2 and TRBJ2-1, with 7 nucleotides matching TRBD2. The J segment lost 1 base and the V segment lost 5 bases, leaving 5 bases of the junction unmatched. This CDR3 spans 15 amino acids. Germline values: CDR1 SNHLY, CDR2 FYNNEI. Supplemented by reference TRBV2 and TRBJ2-1, the full variable domain reads EPEVTQTPSHQVTQMGQEVILRCVPISNHLYFYWYRQILGQKVEFLVSFYNNEISEKSEIFDDQFSVERPDGSNFTLKIRSTKLEDSAMYFCASSPSGESYNEQFFGPGTRLTVL.

This sequence joins TRBV21-1 and TRBJ1-2; the D call in the table, TRBD1, was not verified against the DNA. TRBV21-1 constitutes a pseudogene. This CDR3 has 17 residues. CDR3 loop: CASSPLRGRGFRYGYTF. The CDR3 DNA reads TGTGCCAGCAGCCCTCTTCGAGGCAGGGGCTTTCGGTATGGCTACACCTTC.

V is TRBV6-1 and J is TRBJ1-5, with 7 bases aligning to TRBD1. Trimming at V came to 5 bases and at J to 7 bases, leaving 8 bases not matched to a gene. This CDR3 comprises 14 residues. The germline CDR1 and CDR2 sequences are MNHNS and SASEGT. CDR3 region: CASSFTGDHQPQHF. The CDR3 region has the DNA TGTGCCAGCAGTTTTACAGGGGATCACCAGCCCCAGCATTTT.

The V and J genes are TRBV6-5 and TRBJ1-1; maybe TRBD1 (6 bases). CDR1 and CDR2 from the germline V gene are MNHEY and SVGAGI. The V end lost 7 bases, the J end lost 6 bases, and 21 bases lay between the germline ends. The CDR3 totals 15 residues. Written as DNA, the CDR3 is TGTGCCAGCATCCTGTGGGGGGGCGAAACCCCTGAAGCTTTCTTT. Amino acids: CASILWGGETPEAFF.

The genes are TRBV5-4 and TRBJ1-4, with D perhaps matching TRBD1 (5 bases). Germline CDR1 and CDR2: SGHNT and YYREEE (reference sequence). V was trimmed by 0 bases and J by 6 bases, leaving 6 bases between them. The CDR3 has 13 residues. The chain's CDR3 is CASSLGGDEKLFF. In DNA form, the CDR3 reads TGTGCCAGCAGCTTGGGAGGGGATGAAAAACTGTTTTTT.

About this clone: Its ends do not fully match the called genes, so a read error is possible. This rearrangement joins TRBV7-7 to TRBJ1-3, with 11 bases identical to TRBD1. The V gene's germline CDR1 is SSHAT and CDR2 FNYEAQ (reference sequence). The CDR3 loop spans 15 amino acids. The CDR3 here is CASSADRGRGNTIYF. CDR3 in DNA: TGTGCTAGCAGCGCGGACAGGGGGCGAGGAAACACCATATATTTT.

The V and J genes are TRBV7-9 and TRBJ1-6, with D unresolved. The CDR3 contains 14 residues. Germline V CDR1 and CDR2: SEHNR, FQNEAQ (reference sequence). V was cut by 0 bases and J by 8 bases, with 8 bases left in between. As DNA, the CDR3 is TGTGCCAGCAGCTTAGCGTCGGGAGATTCACCCCTCCACTTT. Translated, it gives CASSLASGDSPLHF. Together with reference TRBV7-9 and TRBJ1-6, the CDR3 gives the full variable domain: DTGVSQNPRHKITKRGQNVTFRCDPISEHNRLYWYRQTLGQGPEFLTYFQNEAQLEKSRLLSDRFSAERPKGSFSTLEIQRTEQGDSAMYLCASSLASGDSPLHFGNGTRLTVT.

Note on this clone: An end of the junction does not agree with germline; a read error may underlie this. The chain joins TRBV27 to TRBJ2-7; D perhaps matches TRBD1 (5 bases). The CDR3 consists of 13 residues. Germline V gene lookup returns CDR1 MNHEY and CDR2 SMNVEV (reference sequence). CDR3: CASSFTGFYEQYF. Here the CDR3 DNA reads TGTGCCAGTAGTTTCACAGGATTCTACGAGCAGTACTTC.

This clone was seen just once. The chain is built from TRBV28 and TRBJ2-7, with 7 bases lining up with TRBD1. The trim removed 4 bases at V and 5 bases at J, leaving 8 bases unmatched. The germline V gene has CDR1 MDHEN and CDR2 SYDVKM. The CDR3 totals 14 residues. CDR3 amino acids: CASSSPTGLHEQYF. Here the CDR3 DNA reads TGTGCCAGCAGTTCCCCGACAGGGTTGCACGAGCAGTACTTC.

The genes are TRBV2 and TRBJ1-1; 7 bases line up with TRBD1. V lost 6 bases and J lost 0; bases outside the gene matches: 4. Germline V lookup: CDR1 SNHLY, CDR2 FYNNEI. This CDR3 has 14 residues. The CDR3 region has the DNA TGTGCCAGCAGAGGGGGACAGTTGAACACTGAAGCTTTCTTT. Encoded protein: CASRGGQLNTEAFF.

V is TRBV4-1 and J is TRBJ1-6; tentatively, D is TRBD1 (5 bases). The CDR3 totals 11 residues. Germline CDR1 reads MGHRA; CDR2 reads YSYEKL. The V end was cut by 8 bases, the J end by 11 bases, with 10 bases between. The CDR3 reads CASGGGAPLHF. For the CDR3, the DNA is TGCGCCAGCGGAGGAGGGGCACCCCTCCACTTT.

The chain carries TRBV7-3 and TRBJ2-3; TRBD1 might be the D (6 bases). Per germline, CDR1 SGHTA and CDR2 FQGTGA. Trimming left V 1 base short and J 4 bases short, with 12 bases between. The CDR3 covers 15 residues. The CDR3 DNA is TGTGCCAGCAGCTTAATGGCAGGGGAAGCAGATACGCAGTATTTT. Protein product: CASSLMAGEADTQYF.

In its sample, this clone was seen once. DNA of the CDR3: TGTGCCAGCAGCTTTGGGACAGTCGATCAGCCCCAGCATTTT. Encoded protein: CASSFGTVDQPQHF. The rearrangement links TRBV5-4 to TRBJ1-5; 7 nucleotides match TRBD1. The V segment lost 2 bases and the J segment 5 bases; nucleotides outside the gene matches: 4. The length of the CDR3 is 14 residues. Germline CDR1 SGHNT, CDR2 YYREEE (reference sequence).